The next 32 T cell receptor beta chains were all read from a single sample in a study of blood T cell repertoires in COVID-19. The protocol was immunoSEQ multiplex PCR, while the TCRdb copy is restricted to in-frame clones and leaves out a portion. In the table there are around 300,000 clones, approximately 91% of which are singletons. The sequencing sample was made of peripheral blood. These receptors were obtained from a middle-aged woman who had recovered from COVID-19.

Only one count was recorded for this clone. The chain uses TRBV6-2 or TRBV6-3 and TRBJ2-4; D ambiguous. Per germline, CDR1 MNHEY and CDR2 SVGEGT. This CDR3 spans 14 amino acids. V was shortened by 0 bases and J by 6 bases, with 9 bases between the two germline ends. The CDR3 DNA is TGTGCCAGCAGTTACTCGGCCGGGTTAAACATTCAGTACTTC. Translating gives CASSYSAGLNIQYF.

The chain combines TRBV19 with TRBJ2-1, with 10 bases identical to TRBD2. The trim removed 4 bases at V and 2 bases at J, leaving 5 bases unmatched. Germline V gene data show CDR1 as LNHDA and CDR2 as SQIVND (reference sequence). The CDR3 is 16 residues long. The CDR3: CASSSPSGSAYNEQFF. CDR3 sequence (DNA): TGTGCCAGTAGTAGTCCTAGCGGGAGCGCCTACAATGAGCAGTTCTTC.

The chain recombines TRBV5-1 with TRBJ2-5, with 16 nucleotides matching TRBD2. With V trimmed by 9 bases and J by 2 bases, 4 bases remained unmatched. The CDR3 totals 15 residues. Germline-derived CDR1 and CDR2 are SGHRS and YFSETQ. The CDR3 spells CATGTSGRGQETQYF. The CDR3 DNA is TGCGCCACCGGGACTAGCGGGAGGGGGCAAGAGACCCAGTACTTC.

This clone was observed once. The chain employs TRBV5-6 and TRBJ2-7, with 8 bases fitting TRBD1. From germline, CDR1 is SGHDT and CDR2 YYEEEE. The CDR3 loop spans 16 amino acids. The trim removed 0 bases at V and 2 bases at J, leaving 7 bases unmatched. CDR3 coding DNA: TGTGCCAGCAGCTTGGCCTTAGGACAGGGCGCCTACGAGCAGTACTTC. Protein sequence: CASSLALGQGAYEQYF. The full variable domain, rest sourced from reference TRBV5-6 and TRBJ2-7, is DAGVTQSPTHLIKTRGQQVTLRCSPKSGHDTVSWYQQALGQGPQFIFQYYEEEERQRGNFPDRFSGHQFPNYSSELNVNALLLGDSALYLCASSLALGQGAYEQYFGPGTRLTVT.

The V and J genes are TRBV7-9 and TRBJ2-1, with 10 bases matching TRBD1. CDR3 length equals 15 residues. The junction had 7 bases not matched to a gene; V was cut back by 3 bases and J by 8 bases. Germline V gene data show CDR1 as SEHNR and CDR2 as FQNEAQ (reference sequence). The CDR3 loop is CASSFRDRGVDEQFF. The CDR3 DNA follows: TGTGCCAGCAGCTTCCGGGACAGGGGTGTCGATGAGCAGTTCTTC.

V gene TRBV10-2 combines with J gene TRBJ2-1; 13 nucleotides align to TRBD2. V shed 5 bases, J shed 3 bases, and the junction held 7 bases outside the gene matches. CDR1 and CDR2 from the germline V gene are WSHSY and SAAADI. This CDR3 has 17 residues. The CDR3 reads CASSWTSGRGGYNEQFF. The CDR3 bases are TGCGCCAGCAGTTGGACTAGCGGGAGAGGGGGCTACAATGAGCAGTTCTTC.

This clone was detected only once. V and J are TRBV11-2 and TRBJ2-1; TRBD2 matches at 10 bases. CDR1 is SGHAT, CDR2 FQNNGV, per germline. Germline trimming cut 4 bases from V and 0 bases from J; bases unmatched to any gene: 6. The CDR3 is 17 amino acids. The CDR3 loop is CASSSRLAGASYNEQFF. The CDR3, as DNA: TGTGCCAGCAGCTCGCGACTAGCGGGCGCCTCCTACAATGAGCAGTTCTTC.

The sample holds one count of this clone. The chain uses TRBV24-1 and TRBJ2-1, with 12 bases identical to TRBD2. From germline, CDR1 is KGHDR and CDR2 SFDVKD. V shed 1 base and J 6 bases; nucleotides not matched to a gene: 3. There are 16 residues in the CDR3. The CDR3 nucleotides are TGTGCCACCAGTGATTTATCACTAGCGGGAGGCAATGAGCAGTTCTTC. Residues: CATSDLSLAGGNEQFF.

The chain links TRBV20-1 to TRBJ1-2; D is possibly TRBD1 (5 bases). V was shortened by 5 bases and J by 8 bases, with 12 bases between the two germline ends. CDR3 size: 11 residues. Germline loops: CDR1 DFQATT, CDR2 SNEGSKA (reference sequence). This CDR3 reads CSAGASGGYTF. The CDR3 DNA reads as TGCAGTGCTGGGGCAAGTGGGGGCTACACCTTC.

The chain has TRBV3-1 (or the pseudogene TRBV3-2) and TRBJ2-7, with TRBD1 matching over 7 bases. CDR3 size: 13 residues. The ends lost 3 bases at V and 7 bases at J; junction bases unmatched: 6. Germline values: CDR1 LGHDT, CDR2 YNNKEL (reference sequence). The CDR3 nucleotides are TGTGCCAGCAGCCAGGGGACAGCCCTAGAGCAGTACTTC. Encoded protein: CASSQGTALEQYF.

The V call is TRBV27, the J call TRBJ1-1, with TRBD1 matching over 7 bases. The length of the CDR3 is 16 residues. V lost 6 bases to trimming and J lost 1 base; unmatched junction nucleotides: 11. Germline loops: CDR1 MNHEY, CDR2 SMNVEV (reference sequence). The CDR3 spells CASRERTGTSNTEAFF. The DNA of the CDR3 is TGTGCCAGCAGGGAGAGGACAGGAACCTCGAACACTGAAGCTTTCTTT.

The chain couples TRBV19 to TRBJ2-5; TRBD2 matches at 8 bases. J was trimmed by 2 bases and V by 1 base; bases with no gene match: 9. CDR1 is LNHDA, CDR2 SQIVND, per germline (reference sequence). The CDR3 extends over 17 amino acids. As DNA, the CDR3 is TGTGCCAGTAGTATAGGGGGTAGCGGGATTGAGCAAGAGACCCAGTACTTC. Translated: CASSIGGSGIEQETQYF.

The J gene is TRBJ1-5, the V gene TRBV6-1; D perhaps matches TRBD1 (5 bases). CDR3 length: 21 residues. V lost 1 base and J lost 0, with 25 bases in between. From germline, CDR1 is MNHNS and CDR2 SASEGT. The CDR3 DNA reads TGTGCCAGCAGTGAAGTATTCTGGGGCCCCCGATCGAGATATAGCAATCAGCCCCAGCATTTT. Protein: CASSEVFWGPRSRYSNQPQHF.

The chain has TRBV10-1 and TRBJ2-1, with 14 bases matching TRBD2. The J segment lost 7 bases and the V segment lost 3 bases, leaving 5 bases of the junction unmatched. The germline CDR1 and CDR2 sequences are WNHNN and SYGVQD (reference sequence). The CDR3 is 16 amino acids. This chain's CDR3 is CASSENGLAGGNEQFF. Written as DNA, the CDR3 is TGCGCCAGCAGTGAAAACGGACTAGCGGGAGGAAATGAGCAGTTCTTC.

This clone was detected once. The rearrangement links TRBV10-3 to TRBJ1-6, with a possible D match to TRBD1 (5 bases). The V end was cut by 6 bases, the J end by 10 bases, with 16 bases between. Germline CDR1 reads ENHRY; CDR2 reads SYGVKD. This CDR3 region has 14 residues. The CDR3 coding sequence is TGTGCCATCAGGAGGTTTGGGGGGGACTCACCCCTCCACTTT. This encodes CAIRRFGGDSPLHF.

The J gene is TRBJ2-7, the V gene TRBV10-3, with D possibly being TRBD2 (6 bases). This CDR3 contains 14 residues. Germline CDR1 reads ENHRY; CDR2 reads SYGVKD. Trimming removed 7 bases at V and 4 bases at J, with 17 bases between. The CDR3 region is CAIKGERAPYEQYF. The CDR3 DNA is TGTGCCATCAAGGGCGAGCGGGCCCCTTACGAGCAGTACTTC.

This chain's CDR3 is CSKPERETQYF. The CDR3 nucleotides read TGCAGTAAGCCGGAGAGGGAGACCCAGTACTTC. The chain has TRBV20-1 and TRBJ2-5; D is uncertain. The length of the CDR3 is 11 residues. Germline V gene sequence: CDR1 DFQATT, CDR2 SNEGSKA (reference sequence). Trimming stripped 8 bases from V and 5 bases from J, with 12 bases between.

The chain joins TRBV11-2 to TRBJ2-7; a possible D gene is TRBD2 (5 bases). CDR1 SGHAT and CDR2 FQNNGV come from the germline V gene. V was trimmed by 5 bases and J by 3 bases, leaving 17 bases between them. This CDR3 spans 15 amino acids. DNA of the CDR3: TGTGCCAGCAGCGGAGACGGGGAAAGTTTCTACGAGCAGTACTTC. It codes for CASSGDGESFYEQYF.

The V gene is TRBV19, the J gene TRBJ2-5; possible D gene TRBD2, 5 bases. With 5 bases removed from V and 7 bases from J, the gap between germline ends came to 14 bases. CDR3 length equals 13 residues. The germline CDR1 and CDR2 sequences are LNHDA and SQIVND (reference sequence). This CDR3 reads CASSSPNGRTQYF. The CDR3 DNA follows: TGTGCCAGTAGTTCCCCGAATGGGAGGACCCAGTACTTC.

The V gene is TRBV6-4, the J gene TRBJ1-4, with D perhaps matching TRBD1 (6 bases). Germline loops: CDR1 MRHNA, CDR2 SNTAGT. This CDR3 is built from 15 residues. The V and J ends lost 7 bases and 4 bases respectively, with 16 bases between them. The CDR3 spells CASNRTETYNEKLFF. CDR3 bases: TGTGCCAGCAACCGGACAGAGACTTATAATGAAAAACTGTTTTTT.

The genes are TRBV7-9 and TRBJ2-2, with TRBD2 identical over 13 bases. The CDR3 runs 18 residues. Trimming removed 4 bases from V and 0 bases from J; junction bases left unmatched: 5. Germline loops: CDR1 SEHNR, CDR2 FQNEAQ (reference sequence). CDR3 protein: CASSSGTSGASNTGELFF. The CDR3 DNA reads TGTGCCAGCAGCTCCGGGACTAGCGGGGCCTCGAACACCGGGGAGCTGTTTTTT. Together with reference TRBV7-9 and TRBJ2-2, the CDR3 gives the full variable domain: DTGVSQNPRHKITKRGQNVTFRCDPISEHNRLYWYRQTLGQGPEFLTYFQNEAQLEKSRLLSDRFSAERPKGSFSTLEIQRTEQGDSAMYLCASSSGTSGASNTGELFFGEGSRLTVL.

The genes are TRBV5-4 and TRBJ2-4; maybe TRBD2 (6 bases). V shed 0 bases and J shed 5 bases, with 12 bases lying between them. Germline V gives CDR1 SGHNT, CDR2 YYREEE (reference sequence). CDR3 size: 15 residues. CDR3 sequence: CASSLGGGSENIQYF. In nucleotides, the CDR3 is TGTGCCAGCAGCTTGGGGGGAGGCTCGGAAAACATTCAGTACTTC.

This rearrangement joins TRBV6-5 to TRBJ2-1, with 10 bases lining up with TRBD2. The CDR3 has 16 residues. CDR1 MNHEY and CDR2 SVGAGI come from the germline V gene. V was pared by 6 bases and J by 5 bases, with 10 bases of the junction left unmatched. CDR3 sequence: CASSYPAGGLDNEQFF. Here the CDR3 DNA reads TGTGCCAGCAGCTACCCAGCGGGAGGGCTGGACAATGAGCAGTTCTTC.

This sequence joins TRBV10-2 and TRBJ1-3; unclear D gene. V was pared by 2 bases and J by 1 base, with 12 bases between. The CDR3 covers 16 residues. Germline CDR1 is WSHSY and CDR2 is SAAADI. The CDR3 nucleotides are TGCGCCAGCAGTGAGCGTGACACATGGTCTGGAAACACCATATATTTT. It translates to CASSERDTWSGNTIYF.

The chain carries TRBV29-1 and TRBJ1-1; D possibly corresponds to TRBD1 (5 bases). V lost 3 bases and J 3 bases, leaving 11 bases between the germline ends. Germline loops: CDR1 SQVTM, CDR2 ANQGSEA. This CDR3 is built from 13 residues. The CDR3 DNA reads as TGCAGCGTTGACAGGGTTGAGTACACTGAAGCTTTCTTT. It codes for CSVDRVEYTEAFF.

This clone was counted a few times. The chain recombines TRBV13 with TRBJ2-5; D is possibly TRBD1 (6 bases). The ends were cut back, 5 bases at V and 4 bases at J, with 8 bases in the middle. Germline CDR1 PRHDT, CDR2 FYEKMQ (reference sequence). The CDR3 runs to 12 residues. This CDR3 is CASSTGRETQYF. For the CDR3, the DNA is TGTGCCAGCAGCACAGGGCGAGAGACCCAGTACTTC.

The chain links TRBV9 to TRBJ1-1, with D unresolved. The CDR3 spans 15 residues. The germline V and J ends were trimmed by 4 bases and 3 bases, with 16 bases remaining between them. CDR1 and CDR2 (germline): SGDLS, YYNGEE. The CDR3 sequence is CASSREDLPHTEAFF. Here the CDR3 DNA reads TGTGCCAGCAGCAGGGAGGACCTTCCTCACACTGAAGCTTTCTTT.

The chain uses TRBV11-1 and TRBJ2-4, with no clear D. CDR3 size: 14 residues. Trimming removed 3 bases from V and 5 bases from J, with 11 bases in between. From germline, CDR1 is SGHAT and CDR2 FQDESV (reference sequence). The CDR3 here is CASSLLGPQNIQYF. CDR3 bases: TGTGCCAGCAGCTTGTTGGGCCCCCAAAACATTCAGTACTTC.

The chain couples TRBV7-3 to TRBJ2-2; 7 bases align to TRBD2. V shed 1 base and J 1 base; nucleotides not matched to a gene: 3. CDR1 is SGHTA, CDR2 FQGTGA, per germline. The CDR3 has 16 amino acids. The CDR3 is CASSLNPSGNTGELFF. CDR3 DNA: TGTGCCAGCAGCTTAAATCCTAGCGGGAACACCGGGGAGCTGTTTTTT.

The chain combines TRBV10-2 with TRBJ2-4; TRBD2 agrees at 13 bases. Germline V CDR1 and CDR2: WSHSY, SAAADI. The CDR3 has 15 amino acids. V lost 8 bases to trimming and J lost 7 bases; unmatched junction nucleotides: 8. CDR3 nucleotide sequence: TGCGCCAGCTCTACTAGCGGGAGGGCCCCCAACATTCAGTACTTC. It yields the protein CASSTSGRAPNIQYF.

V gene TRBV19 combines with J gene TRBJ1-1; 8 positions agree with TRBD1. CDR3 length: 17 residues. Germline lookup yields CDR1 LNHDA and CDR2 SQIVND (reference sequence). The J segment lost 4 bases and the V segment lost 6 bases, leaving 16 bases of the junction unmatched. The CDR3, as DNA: TGTGCCAGTAGGACCCTCGGGACAGGAGGTTTTAGCACTGAAGCTTTCTTT. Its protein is CASRTLGTGGFSTEAFF.

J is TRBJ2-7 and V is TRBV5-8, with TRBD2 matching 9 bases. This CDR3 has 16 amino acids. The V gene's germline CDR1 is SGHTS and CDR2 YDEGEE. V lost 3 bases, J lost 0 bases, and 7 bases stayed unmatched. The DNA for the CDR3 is TGTGCCAGCAGCTGGGCTAGCGGGAAAACCTCCTACGAGCAGTACTTC. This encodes CASSWASGKTSYEQYF.